This TCR beta chain is from a study of blood T cell repertoires in COVID-19. For the study at large: Sites across the United States, Italy and Spain contributed samples from acute and convalescent COVID-19. PBMCs, B-cell-depleted T cells, or T cells were the source of the cDNA or gDNA that made up the material.

Repertoires were generated with immunoSEQ multiplex PCR, while TCRdb's copy carries only in-frame clones and drops some. The repertoire consists of about 200,000 clones, with 82% occurring once and the leading ten covering roughly 10%. Enrolled through a virtual design, the participants were between roughly 18 and 90 years of age and came from about two dozen US areas. The study counted Cohort 3 donors as recovered given two negative PCRs, clearance, or symptom resolution. There are 12 residues in the CDR3. Germline lookup yields CDR1 SQVTM and CDR2 ANQGSEA. V dropped 2 bases and J dropped 2 bases, with 7 bases sitting between them.

V gene TRBV29-1 combines with J gene TRBJ2-7, with D maybe TRBD1 (5 bases). Sequenced sample: PBMCs or T cells enriched from blood (not recorded which). The sequence derives from a man between 40 and 49 years old who had recovered from COVID-19. Here the CDR3 reads CSVETGPYEQYF. CDR3 DNA sequence: TGCAGCGTTGAAACAGGACCCTACGAGCAGTACTTC.